Below, one T cell receptor beta chain is given with its context. This sample is part of a study of CD8+CD57+ T cells in acquired aplastic anemia. Looking at the study overall: Quantities of DNA derived from sorted CD4+ and CD8+ cells averaged roughly 3.4 ug. In CD4+ cells, healthy donors produced an average of about 10 million reads.

V shed 4 bases and J shed 2 bases, with 19 bases lying between them. The CDR3 runs to 16 residues. Germline V gives CDR1 GTSNPN, CDR2 SVGIG (reference sequence). TCR beta VDJ and CDR3 profiling used genomic DNA as template. TCRdb processed the reads anew with MiXCR; each CDR3 protein has one entry. The table shows about 180,000 distinct CDR3 sequences, with roughly half occurring only once. This clonotype was sampled from a human donor in good health. This chain uses TRBV30 with TRBJ2-3, with D uncertain. Sequencing used sorted CD4+, CD8+, or CD8+CD57+ T cells (not recorded which) from PBMCs. The CDR3 nucleotides read TGTGCCTGGAATCTAAACGGAGCAAGTCTCACAGATACGCAGTATTTT. Protein product: CAWNLNGASLTDTQYF.